The entry below gives a single TCR beta chain sequence along with its context. Repertoires were generated with immunoSEQ multiplex PCR, while TCRdb's copy carries only in-frame clones and drops some. The table records hundreds of thousands of clones, over 75% of them present only once. The data were obtained in a study of shared T cell receptors in the human thymus. CDR1 is SGHRS, CDR2 YFSETQ, per germline. The CDR3 is 15 amino acids. The V and J ends lost 0 bases and 3 bases, in that order; junction bases with no gene match: 3. This sample was shared with a second study, whose subject was human thymus T cells. Per that study: Surgeons resected thymus tissue during corrective heart surgery.

This sequence joins TRBV5-1 and TRBJ2-1; TRBD2 aligns across 7 bases. The receptor was isolated from a boy under two years old with a congenital heart defect. The sequenced material came from thymocytes. The CDR3 region has the DNA TGCGCCAGCAGCTTGGAGGCTAGCGGCTACAATGAGCAGTTCTTC. It is translated as CASSLEASGYNEQFF.